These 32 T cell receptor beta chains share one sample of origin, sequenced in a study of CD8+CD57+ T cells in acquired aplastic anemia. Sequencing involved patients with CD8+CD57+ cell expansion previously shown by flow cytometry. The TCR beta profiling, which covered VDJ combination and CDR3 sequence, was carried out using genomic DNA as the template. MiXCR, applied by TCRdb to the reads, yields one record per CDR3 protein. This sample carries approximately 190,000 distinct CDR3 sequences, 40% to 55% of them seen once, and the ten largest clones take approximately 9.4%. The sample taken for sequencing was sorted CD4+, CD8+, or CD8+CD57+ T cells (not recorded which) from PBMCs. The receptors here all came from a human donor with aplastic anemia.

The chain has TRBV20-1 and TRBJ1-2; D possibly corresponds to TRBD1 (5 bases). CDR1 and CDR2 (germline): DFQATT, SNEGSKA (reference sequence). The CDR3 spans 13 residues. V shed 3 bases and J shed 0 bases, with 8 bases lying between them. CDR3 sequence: CSASPRANYGYTF. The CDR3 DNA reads TGCAGTGCTAGCCCCAGGGCTAACTATGGCTACACCTTC.

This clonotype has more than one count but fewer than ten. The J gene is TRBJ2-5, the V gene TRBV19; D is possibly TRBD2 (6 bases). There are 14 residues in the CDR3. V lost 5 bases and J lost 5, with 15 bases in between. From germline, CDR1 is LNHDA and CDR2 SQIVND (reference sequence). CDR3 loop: CASSPRGGVETQYF. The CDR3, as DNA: TGTGCCAGTAGTCCTCGAGGAGGGGTTGAGACCCAGTACTTC.

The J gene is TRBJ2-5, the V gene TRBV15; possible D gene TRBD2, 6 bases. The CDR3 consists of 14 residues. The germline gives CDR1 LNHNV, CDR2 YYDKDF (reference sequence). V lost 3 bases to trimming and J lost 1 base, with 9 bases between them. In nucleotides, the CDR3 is TGTGCCACCAGCAGTCCCGGGGGCCAAGAGACCCAGTACTTC. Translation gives CATSSPGGQETQYF.

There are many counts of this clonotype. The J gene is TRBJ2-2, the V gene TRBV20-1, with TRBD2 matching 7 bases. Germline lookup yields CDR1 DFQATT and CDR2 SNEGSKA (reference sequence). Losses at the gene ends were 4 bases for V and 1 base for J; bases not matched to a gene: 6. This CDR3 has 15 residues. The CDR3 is CSATGLKMNTGELFF. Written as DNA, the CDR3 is TGCAGTGCTACGGGACTAAAAATGAACACCGGGGAGCTGTTTTTT.

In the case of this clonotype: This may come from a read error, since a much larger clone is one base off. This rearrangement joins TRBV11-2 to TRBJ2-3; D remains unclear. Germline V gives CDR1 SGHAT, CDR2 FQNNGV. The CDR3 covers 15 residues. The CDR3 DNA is TGTGCCATCAGCTTAGATTGGCTAGGCTCAGATACGCAGTATTTT. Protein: CAISLDWLGSDTQYF.

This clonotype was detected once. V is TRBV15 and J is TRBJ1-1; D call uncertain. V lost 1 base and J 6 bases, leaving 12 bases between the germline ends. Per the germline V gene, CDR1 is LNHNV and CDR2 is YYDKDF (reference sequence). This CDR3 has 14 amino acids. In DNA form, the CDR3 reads TGTGCCACCAGCAGAGGGCCAGAAGGCTCTGAAGCTTTCTTT. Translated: CATSRGPEGSEAFF.

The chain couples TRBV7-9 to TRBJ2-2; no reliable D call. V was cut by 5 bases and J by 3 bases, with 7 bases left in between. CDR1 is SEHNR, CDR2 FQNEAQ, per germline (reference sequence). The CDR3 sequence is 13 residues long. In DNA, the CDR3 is TGTGCCAGCAGCAAGTCCGACACCGGGGAGCTGTTTTTT. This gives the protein CASSKSDTGELFF.

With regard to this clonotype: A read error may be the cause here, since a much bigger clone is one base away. In nucleotides, the CDR3 is TGTGCCAGCAGCTTAGAGGGGGGGACGCCCGATTCCTACGGGCAGTACTTC. It is translated as CASSLEGGTPDSYGQYF. This sequence joins TRBV11-1 and TRBJ2-7; D may be TRBD2 (7 bases). CDR3 length equals 17 residues. The germline V gene has CDR1 SGHAT and CDR2 FQDESV (reference sequence). Combining the CDR3 with reference TRBV11-1 and TRBJ2-7 gives the whole variable domain EAEVAQSPRYKITEKSQAVAFWCDPISGHATLYWYRQILGQGPELLVQFQDESVVDDSQLPKDRFSAERLKGVDSTLKIQPAELGDSAMYLCASSLEGGTPDSYGQYFGPGTRLTVT.

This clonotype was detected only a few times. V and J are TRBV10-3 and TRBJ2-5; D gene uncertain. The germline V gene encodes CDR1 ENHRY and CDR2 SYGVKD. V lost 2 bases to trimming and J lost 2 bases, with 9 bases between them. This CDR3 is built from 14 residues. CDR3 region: CAISEGESQETQYF. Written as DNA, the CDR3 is TGTGCCATCAGTGAGGGAGAGTCGCAAGAGACCCAGTACTTC.

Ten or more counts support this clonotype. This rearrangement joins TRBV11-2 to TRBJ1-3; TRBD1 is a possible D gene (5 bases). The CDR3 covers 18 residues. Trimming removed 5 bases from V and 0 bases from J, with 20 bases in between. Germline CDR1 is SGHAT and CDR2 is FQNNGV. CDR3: CASSAGTVEISSGNTIYF. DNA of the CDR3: TGTGCCAGCAGCGCCGGGACCGTCGAAATAAGCTCTGGAAACACCATATATTTT. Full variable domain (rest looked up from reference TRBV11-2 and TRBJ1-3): EAGVAQSPRYKIIEKRQSVAFWCNPISGHATLYWYQQILGQGPKLLIQFQNNGVVDDSQLPKDRFSAERLKGVDSTLKIQPAKLEDSAVYLCASSAGTVEISSGNTIYFGEGSWLTVV.

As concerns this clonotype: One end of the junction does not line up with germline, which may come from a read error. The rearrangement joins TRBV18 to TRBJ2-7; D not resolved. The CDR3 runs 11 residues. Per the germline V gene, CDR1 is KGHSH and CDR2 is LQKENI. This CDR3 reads CASSPSYELYF. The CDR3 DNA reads TGTGCCAGCTCACCATCGTACGAGCTGTACTTC.

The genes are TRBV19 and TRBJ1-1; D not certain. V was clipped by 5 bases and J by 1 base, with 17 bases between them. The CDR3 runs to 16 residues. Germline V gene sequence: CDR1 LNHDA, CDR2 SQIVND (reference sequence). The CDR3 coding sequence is TGTGCCAGTAGTGATCGACCTGGGGTAGAGAACACTGAAGCTTTCTTT. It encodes CASSDRPGVENTEAFF.

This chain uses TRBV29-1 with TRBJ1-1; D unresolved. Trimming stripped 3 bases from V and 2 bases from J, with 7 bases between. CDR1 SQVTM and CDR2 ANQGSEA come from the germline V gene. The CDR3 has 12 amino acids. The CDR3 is CSVERRNTEAFF. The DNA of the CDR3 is TGCAGCGTTGAGCGTCGTAACACTGAAGCTTTCTTT.

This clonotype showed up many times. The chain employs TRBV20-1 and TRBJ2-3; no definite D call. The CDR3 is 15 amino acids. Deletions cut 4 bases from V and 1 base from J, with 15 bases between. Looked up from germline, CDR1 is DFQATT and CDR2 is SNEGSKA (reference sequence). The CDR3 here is CSATSKKRGTDTQYF. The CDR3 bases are TGCAGTGCTACCAGTAAGAAAAGAGGCACAGATACGCAGTATTTT.

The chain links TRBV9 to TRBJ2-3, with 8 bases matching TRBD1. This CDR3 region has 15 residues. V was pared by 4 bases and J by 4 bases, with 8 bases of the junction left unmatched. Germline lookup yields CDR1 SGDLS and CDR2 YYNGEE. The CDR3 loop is CASSIRQGQADTQYF. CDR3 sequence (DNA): TGTGCCAGCAGCATACGACAGGGGCAGGCAGATACGCAGTATTTT.

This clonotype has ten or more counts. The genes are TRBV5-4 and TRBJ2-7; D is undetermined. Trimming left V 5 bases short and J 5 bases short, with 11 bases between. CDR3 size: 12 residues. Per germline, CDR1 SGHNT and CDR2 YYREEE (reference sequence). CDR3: CASRSYRDEQYF. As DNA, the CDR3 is TGTGCCAGCAGATCCTACAGAGACGAGCAGTACTTC.

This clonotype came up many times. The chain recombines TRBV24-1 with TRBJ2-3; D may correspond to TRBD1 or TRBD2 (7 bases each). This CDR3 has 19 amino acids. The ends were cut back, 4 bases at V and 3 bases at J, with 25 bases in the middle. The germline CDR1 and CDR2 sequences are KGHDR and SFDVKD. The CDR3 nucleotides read TGTGCCACCAGTGACCCGTGGGGAACAGGGGAGGGTAGAACAGATACGCAGTATTTT. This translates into CATSDPWGTGEGRTDTQYF.

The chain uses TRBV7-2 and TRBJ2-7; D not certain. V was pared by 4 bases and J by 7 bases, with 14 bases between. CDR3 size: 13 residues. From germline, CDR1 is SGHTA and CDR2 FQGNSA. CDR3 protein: CASSSEISREQYF. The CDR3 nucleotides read TGTGCCAGCAGCTCCGAAATATCGAGGGAGCAGTACTTC.

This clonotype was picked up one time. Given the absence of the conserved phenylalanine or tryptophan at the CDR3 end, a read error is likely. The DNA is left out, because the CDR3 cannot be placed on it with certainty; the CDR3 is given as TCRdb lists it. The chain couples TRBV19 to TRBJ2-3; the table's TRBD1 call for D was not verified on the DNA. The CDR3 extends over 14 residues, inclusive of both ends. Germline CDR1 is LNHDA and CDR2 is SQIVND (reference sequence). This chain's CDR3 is CASSEQASTDTQYL.

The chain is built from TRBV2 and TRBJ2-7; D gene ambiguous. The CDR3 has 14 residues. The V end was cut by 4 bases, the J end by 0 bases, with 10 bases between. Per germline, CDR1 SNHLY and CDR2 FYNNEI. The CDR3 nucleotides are TGTGCCAGCAGTGTGGATGTAAGCTCCTACGAGCAGTACTTC. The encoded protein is CASSVDVSSYEQYF.

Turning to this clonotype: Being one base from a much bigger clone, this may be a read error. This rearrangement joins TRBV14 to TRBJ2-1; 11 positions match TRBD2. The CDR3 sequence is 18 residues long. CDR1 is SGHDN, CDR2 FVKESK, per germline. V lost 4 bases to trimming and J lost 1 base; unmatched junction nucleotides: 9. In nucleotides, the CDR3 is TGTGCCAGCAGCCGATTTGTAGCGGGAGGGCCGTCCTACAATGAGCAGTTCTTC. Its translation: CASSRFVAGGPSYNEQFF.

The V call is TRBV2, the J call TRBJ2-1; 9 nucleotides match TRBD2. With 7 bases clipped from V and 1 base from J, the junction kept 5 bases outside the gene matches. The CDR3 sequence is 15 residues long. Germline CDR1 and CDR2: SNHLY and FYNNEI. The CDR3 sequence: CASTETSGSYNEQFF. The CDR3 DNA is TGTGCCAGCACAGAGACTAGCGGTTCCTACAATGAGCAGTTCTTC.

The DNA for the CDR3 is TGTGCCAGCAGCGACACAGGGGGGGCTCAGCCCCAGCATTTT. Its protein is CASSDTGGAQPQHF. The J gene is TRBJ1-5, the V gene TRBV2; 8 bases agree with TRBD1. This CDR3 comprises 14 residues. The trim removed 6 bases at V and 6 bases at J, leaving 7 bases unmatched. The germline CDR1 and CDR2 sequences are SNHLY and FYNNEI. Variable domain in full (rest from reference TRBV2 and TRBJ1-5): EPEVTQTPSHQVTQMGQEVILRCVPISNHLYFYWYRQILGQKVEFLVSFYNNEISEKSEIFDDQFSVERPDGSNFTLKIRSTKLEDSAMYFCASSDTGGAQPQHFGDGTRLSIL.

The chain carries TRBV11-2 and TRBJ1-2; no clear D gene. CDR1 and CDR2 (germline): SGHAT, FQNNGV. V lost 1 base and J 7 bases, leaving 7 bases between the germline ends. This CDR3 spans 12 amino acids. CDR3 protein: CASSLVGGGYTF. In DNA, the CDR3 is TGTGCCAGCAGCTTAGTTGGCGGTGGCTACACCTTC. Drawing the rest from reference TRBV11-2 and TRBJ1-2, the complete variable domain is EAGVAQSPRYKIIEKRQSVAFWCNPISGHATLYWYQQILGQGPKLLIQFQNNGVVDDSQLPKDRFSAERLKGVDSTLKIQPAKLEDSAVYLCASSLVGGGYTFGSGTRLTVV.

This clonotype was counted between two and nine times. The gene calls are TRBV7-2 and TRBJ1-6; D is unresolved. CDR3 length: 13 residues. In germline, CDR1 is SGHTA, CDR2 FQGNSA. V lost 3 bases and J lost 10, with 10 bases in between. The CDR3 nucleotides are TGTGCCAGCAGCTTTCTGGTCGGCTCACCCCTCCACTTT. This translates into CASSFLVGSPLHF.

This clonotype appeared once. Here the CDR3 reads CSARGVAGAVTDTQYF. The CDR3 DNA sequence: TGCAGTGCTAGAGGGGTAGCGGGAGCAGTCACAGATACGCAGTATTTT. The chain has TRBV20-1 and TRBJ2-3, with TRBD2 identical over 9 bases. V gave up 1 base and J gave up 2 bases; unmatched junction bases: 7. The germline gives CDR1 DFQATT, CDR2 SNEGSKA (reference sequence). The length of the CDR3 is 16 residues.

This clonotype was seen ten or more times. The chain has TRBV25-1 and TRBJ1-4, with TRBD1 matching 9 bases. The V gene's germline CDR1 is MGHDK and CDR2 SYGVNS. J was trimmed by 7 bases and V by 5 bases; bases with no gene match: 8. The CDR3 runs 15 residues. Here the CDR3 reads CASSLPGTGSEKLFF. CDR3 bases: TGTGCCAGCAGTCTTCCCGGGACAGGGTCTGAAAAACTGTTTTTT.

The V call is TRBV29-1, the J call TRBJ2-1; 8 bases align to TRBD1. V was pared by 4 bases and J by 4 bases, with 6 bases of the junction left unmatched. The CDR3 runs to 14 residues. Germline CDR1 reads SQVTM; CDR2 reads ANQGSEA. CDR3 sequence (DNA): TGCAGCGTTGTGGACAGGGAGGCATACAATGAGCAGTTCTTC. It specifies CSVVDREAYNEQFF.

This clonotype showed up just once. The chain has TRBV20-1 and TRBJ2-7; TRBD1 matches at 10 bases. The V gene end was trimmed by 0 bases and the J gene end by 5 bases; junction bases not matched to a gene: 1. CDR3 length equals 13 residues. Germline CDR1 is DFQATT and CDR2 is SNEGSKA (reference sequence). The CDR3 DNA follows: TGCAGTGCTAGAGAGACAGGGGGCGACGAGCAGTACTTC. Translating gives CSARETGGDEQYF.

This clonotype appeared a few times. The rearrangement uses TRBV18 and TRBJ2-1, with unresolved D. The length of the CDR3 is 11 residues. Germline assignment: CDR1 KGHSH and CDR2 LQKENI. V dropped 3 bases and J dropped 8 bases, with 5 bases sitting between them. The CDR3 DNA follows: TGTGCCAGCTCACCGTGGGATGAGCAGTTCTTC. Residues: CASSPWDEQFF.

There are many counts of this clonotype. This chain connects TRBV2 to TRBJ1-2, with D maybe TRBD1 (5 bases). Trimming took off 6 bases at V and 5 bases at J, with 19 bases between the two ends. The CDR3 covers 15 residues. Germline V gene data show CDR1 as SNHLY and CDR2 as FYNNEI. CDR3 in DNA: TGTGCCAGCAGCGAAAACCCGATTCAGGGTTATGGCTACACCTTC. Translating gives CASSENPIQGYGYTF.

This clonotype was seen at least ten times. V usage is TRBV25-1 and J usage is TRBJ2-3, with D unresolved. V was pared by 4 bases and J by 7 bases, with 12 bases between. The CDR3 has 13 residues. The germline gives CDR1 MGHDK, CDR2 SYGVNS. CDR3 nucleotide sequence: TGTGCCAGCAGTGCCCGACTCCGGAATACGCAGTATTTT. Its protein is CASSARLRNTQYF.